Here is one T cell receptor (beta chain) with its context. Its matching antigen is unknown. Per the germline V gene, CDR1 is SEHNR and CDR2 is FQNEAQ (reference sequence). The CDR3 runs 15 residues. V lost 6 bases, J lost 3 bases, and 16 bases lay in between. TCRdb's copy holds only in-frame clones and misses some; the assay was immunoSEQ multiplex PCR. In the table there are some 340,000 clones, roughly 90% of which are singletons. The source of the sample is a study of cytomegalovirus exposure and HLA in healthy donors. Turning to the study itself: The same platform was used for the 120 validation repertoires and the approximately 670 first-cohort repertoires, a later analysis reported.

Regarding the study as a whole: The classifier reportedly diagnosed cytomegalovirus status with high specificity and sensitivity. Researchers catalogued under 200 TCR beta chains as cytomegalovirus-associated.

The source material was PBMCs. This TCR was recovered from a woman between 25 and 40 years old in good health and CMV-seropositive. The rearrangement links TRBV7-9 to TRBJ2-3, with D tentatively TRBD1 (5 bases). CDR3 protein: CASRPWSGSTDTQYF. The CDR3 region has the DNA TGTGCCAGCAGGCCCTGGTCAGGGTCGACAGATACGCAGTATTTT.